The text below deals with one T cell receptor (beta chain). The target of this receptor is not known. No base quality values were provided; no much bigger clone lies one nucleotide off. This sample is part of a study of cytomegalovirus exposure and HLA in healthy donors (dated by TCRdb to about 2017). Notes on the research overall: An earlier analysis of approximately 640 of the donors reported roughly 270 Gb of sequence data and 100 million to 130 million unique TCR beta sequences from about 179 million T cells. An early release that covered roughly 600 HLA-typed donors contained 250 to 350 gigabases of sequencing data and 70 million to 100 million unique TCR sequences. The genetic ancestry cluster associated with self-reported Caucasian donors included about 81% of the roughly 400 genotyped donors. The aim of the study was to test whether cataloging public T cell receptors could identify signatures of past pathogen exposure. Using immunosequencing, the study profiled T cell repertoires from 666 subjects and related those repertoires to cytomegalovirus serostatus. A separate validation cohort of 100 to 150 different subjects was used in addition to the roughly 700-subject first cohort. To predict cytomegalovirus infection status, the study combined high-throughput TCR immunosequencing, statistical association of individual TCRs with disease status, and machine learning. To study patterns of TCR occurrence, a later analysis re-analyzed previously published TCR beta repertoires from 666 donors and added high-resolution HLA genotyping. Rather than using new phenotypic data, the later analysis identified candidate immune exposures from TCR beta sequences and from how often those sequences occurred across donors. An earlier analysis of some 600 of the donors applied high-throughput TCR beta sequencing to assess whether each TCR beta V gene segment acted as functional or pseudogenic. Alongside the repertoire data, information on donor age, sex, ethnicity and CMV serostatus was compiled. A later genetic analysis used genome-wide SNP genotypes for about 60% of the roughly 670 donors, treating that subset as a discovery cohort. Every repertoire in the discovery cohort had been generated on one and the same sequencing platform. HLA typing included class I and class II loci at four-digit resolution. Typing coverage differed by locus: A, B, C, DRB1 and DQB1 were typed in roughly 620-640 donors, DQA1 in roughly 510, DPA1 in some 600, and DPB1 in just under 490. Because of strong linkage in the cohort, a few DR-DQ haplotypes were treated as single units for association and clustering. Among over 350 genotyped donors of the cohort, an average of 235,054 unique TCR beta nucleotide sequences were sequenced per donor, about a sixth of them non-productive. The investigation overall reported the following: The classifier was reported to diagnose cytomegalovirus status with high specificity and sensitivity in both the original and validation cohorts. An earlier analysis of approximately 590 of the donors showed that most TCR beta V segments appeared in productive rearrangements either about 90% or about 30% of the time, which broadly matched IMGT annotations. Correlated functional status among segregating V segments might reflect linkage disequilibrium, but an unknown experimental factor could not be ruled out. In a later genetic analysis, a missense DCLRE1C variant was associated with V-gene and J-gene trimming of TCR beta chains, and the association was replicated in an independent cohort. A later analysis found that most CMV-associated TCR beta chains appeared HLA-restricted, with HLA associations seemingly driven largely by CMV exposure. A later analysis reported that several top co-occurrence clusters appeared linked to parvovirus B19, influenza, CMV and Epstein-Barr virus. Roughly uniform sequencing depth across donors was assumed in presence/absence analyses, although this assumption may not hold. A group of highly shared sequence variants was considered likely to be a technical artifact of the sequencing pipeline. The cohort was sequenced for TCR beta chains only, and without alpha or paired-chain data the features that could be detected were limited. CMV serostatus was the only immune exposure information available for the cohort. The authors suggested that the approach could potentially be generalized to other disease states and immunological phenotypes. At a false discovery rate of 0.05, a later analysis linked under 20,000 TCR beta sequences to specific HLA alleles. In the study, about 150 TCR beta chains were listed as associated with cytomegalovirus. Assigning TCR associations to individual alleles was difficult when HLA alleles, especially DR and DQ, strongly co-occurred. A further reported finding was that TCR beta sequences accurately predicted the HLA-A and HLA-B alleles for most subjects in the first cohort. Compared with the roughly 600-donor mean, donors in an Asian-associated ancestry cluster had fewer N-insertions in productive TCRs, according to a later genetic analysis. In a later analysis, HLA-associated TCR beta chains were found to be more clonally expanded and to have lower generation probabilities than equally common non-associated chains. Because counts were too low, about 18 rarely observed V segments, including chromosome 9 orphons, were excluded from the earlier analysis of several hundred of the donors. While some public TCRs were present in many individuals, most TCR sequences turned up only very rarely across donors. A few of the identified cytomegalovirus-associated TCR beta chains were confirmed in vitro to be specific for cytomegalovirus antigens. Because HLA typing was unavailable for some donors at each locus, only the typed subset was used in association tests. In a later analysis, TCR association rates were found to vary across HLA loci, with the most associated TCRs seen for DRB1 alleles and the fewest for HLA-C alleles.

Library preparation used the immunoSEQ multiplex PCR assay. For the multiplex PCR, a mixture combining 60 forward primers for TCR Vbeta segments and 13 reverse primers for TCR Jbeta segments was used. Amplification of the CDR3 region of rearranged TCR beta genes was performed with a multiplex PCR assay on genomic DNA. Amplified TCR beta libraries were sequenced as 87-base-pair reads on the Illumina HiSeq System. The original pipeline was this. Across the 500 to 850 repertoires, a later analysis counted 75 million to 90 million unique TCR beta chains, roughly 11 million of which were shared by at least two donors. Raw reads were error-corrected and collapsed into unique sequences by a nearest-neighbor algorithm in which closely related sequences were merged to remove PCR and sequencing errors. Alignment of CDR3 sequences to IMGT reference sequences was used to assign V, D and J gene segments. For a sequence to be retained, a match of at least six nucleotides to both a V gene segment and a J gene segment was required. A rearrangement counted as productive if the CDR3 had no stop codons and remained in frame with V and J, and every other rearrangement counted as non-productive. CDR3 was defined by IMGT convention, running from the second conserved V-encoded cysteine to the conserved J-encoded phenylalanine. In an earlier analysis of approximately 590 of the donors, sequences lacking an unambiguous match to a single V gene segment were excluded. In an earlier analysis of roughly 500 of the donors, V segments were called functional above 56.7% productive rearrangements and were called segregating when the between-donor standard deviation exceeded 5%. A statistical classification framework was developed to diagnose cytomegalovirus status using the catalog of TCR beta chain sequences. In a later analysis, TCR nucleotide sequences were compared against IMGT/GENE-DB human TR gene sequences so that V and J genes could be assigned. Using the TCRdist pipeline, a later analysis assigned CDR3 sequences along with most-parsimonious VDJ recombination scenarios. In a later analysis, every TCR beta chain was defined by the combination of its CDR3 amino acid sequence and its V-gene family, and reads without a unique V-gene family were dropped. A later analysis removed over 500 highly shared, low-generation-probability nucleotide sequences to deal with suspected cross-contamination and a sequencing artifact. For each public chain, a later analysis derived a clonal expansion index from normalized ranks of inferred template counts within each repertoire. In a later analysis, generation probabilities were computed with a VDJ recombination model fitted to out-of-frame rearrangements, and the resulting probabilities were checked against IGoR. In a later analysis, TCR-TCR, TCR-HLA and TCR-CMV co-occurrence was scored with hypergeometric tests, and a repertoire-size bias correction was applied to TCR pairs. A later analysis estimated false discovery rates by permuting HLA or CMV assignments 20 times. In a later analysis, co-occurring TCRs were grouped with DBSCAN, and TCRdist sequence similarity was added when clustering was performed within HLA-allele-positive subsets. Co-occurrence clustering excluded repertoires with fewer than 30,000 or more than 120,000 public chains, plus five with anomalous nucleotide sharing. TCRdb holds this immuneACCESS table with in-frame rearrangements only. Some clones are missing; in checked studies, unresolved V genes explain under half, and the rest has no known cause. D and trimming come from the DNA, and the V and J calls and clone size come from that table. In all, the sample holds about 130,000 clones, and 65% to 85% of those were seen once. The top ten clonotypes cover around 7% of the sample.

In total, approximately 690 healthy bone marrow donors made up the cohort. At the time of sampling, every cohort member was nominally healthy, though immune exposures that went unrecorded were likely present. The donor was CMV seronegative and belonged to the group of over 350 seronegative cohort members. Each donor provided a peripheral blood sample, and peripheral blood mononuclear cells were used for TCR beta sequencing. Genomic DNA was extracted from the blood cell samples with the Qiagen DNeasy Blood Extraction Kit. The TCR originated in a man aged 30-40 years in good health and CMV-seronegative. The sequenced material came from PBMCs.

The CDR3 region has the sequence CASSFPTGGNEQFF. The DNA sequence reads TGCGCCAGCAGCTTCCCGACAGGGGGGAATGAGCAGTTCTTC. The chain was built from TRBV5-1 and TRBJ2-1; TRBD1 agrees with 9 junctional bases. Looking up the germline V gene yields CDR1 SGHRS and CDR2 YFSETQ. The CDR3 numbers 14 residues from cysteine through phenylalanine. CDR3 DNA is the only sequence kept; it has 42 bases, read in frame from the first base. For this chain, trimming is 2 bases at the V end and 7 bases at the J end, and the number of junction bases without a gene match is 4.